Shown below are 26 T cell receptor beta chains from a single sample sequenced in a study of control samples from healthy donors and cancer patients. Measured with immunoSEQ multiplex PCR; TCRdb has only the in-frame clones, and not every one. The data show approximately 190,000 clones, approximately 90% seen once. Sample: blood. These receptors all stem from a man younger than 40 in good health.

The chain joins TRBV5-1 to TRBJ1-6, with TRBD1 matching 7 bases. Trimming cost V 3 bases and J 8 bases; bases outside gene matches: 8. This CDR3 spans 15 amino acids. Per the germline V gene, CDR1 is SGHRS and CDR2 is YFSETQ. The DNA of the CDR3 is TGCGCCAGCAGCTGGAGACAGGGAGGGGATTCACCCCTCCACTTT. The encoded protein is CASSWRQGGDSPLHF. Looking up the rest from reference TRBV5-1 and TRBJ1-6 gives the full variable domain: KAGVTQTPRYLIKTRGQQVTLSCSPISGHRSVSWYQQTPGQGLQFLFEYFSETQRNKGNFPGRFSGRQFSNSRSEMNVSTLELGDSALYLCASSWRQGGDSPLHFGNGTRLTVT.

The chain joins TRBV5-1 to TRBJ2-2; 7 nucleotides align to TRBD2. Germline V gene sequence: CDR1 SGHRS, CDR2 YFSETQ. The CDR3 consists of 15 residues. Unmatched junction bases numbered 12, after V lost 7 bases and J lost 6 bases. DNA of the CDR3: TGCGCCAGCCACCCGGGCGGGAGTTTGGCCGGGGAGCTGTTTTTT. This encodes CASHPGGSLAGELFF.

The chain is built from TRBV5-1 and TRBJ2-4, with a possible D match to TRBD2 (6 bases). Germline assignment: CDR1 SGHRS and CDR2 YFSETQ. This CDR3 is built from 16 residues. V dropped 7 bases and J dropped 5 bases, with 22 bases sitting between them. The CDR3 coding sequence is TGCGCCAGCTCTCCCCGCGGGGCGAGGGGTGAAAACATTCAGTACTTC. Amino acid sequence: CASSPRGARGENIQYF.

The genes are TRBV10-1 and TRBJ1-6; no reliable D call. V lost 4 bases, J lost 7 bases, and 8 bases lay in between. CDR1 and CDR2 (germline): WNHNN, SYGVQD (reference sequence). The CDR3 sequence is 13 residues long. This CDR3 reads CASSADGNSPLHF. CDR3 DNA sequence: TGCGCCAGCAGTGCGGACGGAAATTCACCCCTCCACTTT.

The chain uses TRBV7-9 and TRBJ2-6; D perhaps matches TRBD1 (5 bases). V lost 4 bases and J lost 0, with 10 bases in between. The CDR3 loop spans 16 amino acids. In germline, CDR1 is SEHNR, CDR2 FQNEAQ (reference sequence). In nucleotides, the CDR3 is TGTGCCAGCAGCTCCCGACAGTACTCTGGGGCCAACGTCCTGACTTTC. Translated, it gives CASSSRQYSGANVLTF.

The chain carries TRBV10-2 and TRBJ2-2; D may be TRBD1 (7 bases). The CDR3 contains 17 residues. Germline CDR1 WSHSY, CDR2 SAAADI. The V end lost 6 bases, the J end lost 2 bases, and 19 bases lay between the germline ends. In DNA, the CDR3 is TGCGCCAGCAGGGGGCGGGACAGTGATAGAAACACCGGGGAGCTGTTTTTT. Translating gives CASRGRDSDRNTGELFF.

This clone was seen once. This chain joins TRBV19 and TRBJ1-4; D is possibly TRBD1 (5 bases). The CDR3 totals 16 residues. The germline V gene has CDR1 LNHDA and CDR2 SQIVND (reference sequence). The V end was cut by 3 bases, the J end by 4 bases, with 15 bases between. In DNA form, the CDR3 reads TGTGCCAGTAGTATTCGGGGCGGAGGACATAATGAAAAACTGTTTTTT. This gives the protein CASSIRGGGHNEKLFF.

This chain links TRBV9 with TRBJ1-6, with D possibly matching TRBD1 (6 bases). The germline V gene has CDR1 SGDLS and CDR2 YYNGEE. The CDR3 has 15 amino acids. Between the trimmed V and J ends, which lost 3 bases and 11 bases, there was a span of 18 bases. CDR3 nucleotides: TGTGCCAGCAGCGGGCGACAGGAACCCTTCCCACCCCTCCACTTT. Its protein is CASSGRQEPFPPLHF.

V and J are TRBV18 and TRBJ1-2; D is possibly TRBD1 (5 bases). Trimming took 3 bases from V and 2 from J, leaving 13 bases between them. This CDR3 is built from 15 residues. From germline, CDR1 is KGHSH and CDR2 LQKENI. The CDR3 here is CASSPGTARNYGYTF. CDR3 in DNA: TGTGCCAGCTCACCTGGGACCGCCAGGAACTATGGCTACACCTTC.

The CDR3 DNA reads as TGTGCCAGCACCCACCCCCAGCGGGGGGATCTGTACTTC. It translates to CASTHPQRGDLYF. V and J are TRBV7-9 and TRBJ2-4; 9 bases agree with TRBD2. Germline lookup yields CDR1 SEHNR and CDR2 FQNEAQ (reference sequence). This CDR3 is built from 13 residues. V lost 7 bases, J lost 15 bases, and 13 bases stayed unmatched. Based on the CDR3 plus reference TRBV7-9 and TRBJ2-4, the full variable domain is DTGVSQNPRHKITKRGQNVTFRCDPISEHNRLYWYRQTLGQGPEFLTYFQNEAQLEKSRLLSDRFSAERPKGSFSTLEIQRTEQGDSAMYLCASTHPQRGDLYFGAGTRLSVL.

The chain has TRBV27 and TRBJ2-7; D ambiguous. Between the trimmed V and J ends, which lost 2 bases and 2 bases, there was a span of 7 bases. The CDR3 totals 13 residues. In germline, CDR1 is MNHEY, CDR2 SMNVEV (reference sequence). CDR3 amino acids: CASSLGRTYEQYF. CDR3 sequence (DNA): TGTGCCAGCAGTTTAGGCAGAACCTACGAGCAGTACTTC.

The V gene is TRBV5-5, the J gene TRBJ2-3; 13 bases align to TRBD2. The germline V gene has CDR1 SGHKS and CDR2 YYEKEE (reference sequence). J lost 5 bases, V lost 4 bases, and 7 bases had no gene match. CDR3 size: 16 residues. The CDR3 spells CASSPGLAGVRDTQYF. The CDR3 bases are TGTGCCAGCAGCCCTGGACTAGCGGGGGTAAGAGATACGCAGTATTTT. Filled out from reference TRBV5-5 and TRBJ2-3, the complete variable domain reads DAGVTQSPTHLIKTRGQQVTLRCSPISGHKSVSWYQQVLGQGPQFIFQYYEKEERGRGNFPDRFSARQFPNYSSELNVNALLLGDSALYLCASSPGLAGVRDTQYFGPGTRLTVL.

CDR3 bases: TGTGCCAGCAGTTTATCCGTCCAGGGTTTTGGCTACACCTTC. Encoded protein: CASSLSVQGFGYTF. The genes are TRBV27 and TRBJ1-2, with TRBD1 as a possible D gene (5 bases). The V and J ends lost 0 bases and 7 bases respectively, with 12 bases between them. This CDR3 has 14 amino acids. Looked up from germline, CDR1 is MNHEY and CDR2 is SMNVEV (reference sequence).

CDR3 in DNA: TGTGCCATCAGTGTCCGCCCGGGACAGCCTAATGAAAAACTGTTTTTT. As protein: CAISVRPGQPNEKLFF. The rearrangement joins TRBV10-3 to TRBJ1-4; 7 bases map to TRBD1. The trim removed 4 bases at V and 3 bases at J, leaving 8 bases unmatched. Germline-derived CDR1 and CDR2 are ENHRY and SYGVKD. The CDR3 extends over 16 amino acids.

V usage is TRBV30 and J usage is TRBJ1-6; TRBD1 matches at 10 bases. Germline values: CDR1 GTSNPN, CDR2 SVGIG (reference sequence). The length of the CDR3 is 15 residues. J was trimmed by 7 bases and V by 3 bases; bases with no gene match: 6. CDR3 bases: TGTGCCTGGAGGGAGTGGGGACAGGGGAATTCACCCCTCCACTTT. As protein: CAWREWGQGNSPLHF.

The gene calls are TRBV10-3 and TRBJ1-5; no clear D gene. Germline CDR1 ENHRY, CDR2 SYGVKD. CDR3 length: 12 residues. Trimming pared 4 bases from V and 4 bases from J, leaving 5 bases between. The CDR3 bases are TGTGCCATCAGTGCTAATAATCAGCCCCAGCATTTT. Amino acids: CAISANNQPQHF.

This clone was counted a single time. The J gene is TRBJ2-1, the V gene TRBV24-1; D gene unclear. The CDR3 length is 13 residues. CDR1 is KGHDR, CDR2 SFDVKD, per germline. V was shortened by 3 bases and J by 7 bases, with 9 bases between the two germline ends. This chain's CDR3 is CATSDEGWNEQFF. DNA for the CDR3: TGTGCCACCAGTGATGAAGGATGGAATGAGCAGTTCTTC.

The chain combines TRBV18 with TRBJ2-1; D is ambiguous. Germline values: CDR1 KGHSH, CDR2 LQKENI. Between the trimmed V and J ends, which lost 4 bases and 5 bases, there was a span of 9 bases. The CDR3 runs 13 residues. CDR3: CASSLSSNNEQFF. The CDR3 nucleotides read TGTGCCAGCTCACTCTCGTCCAACAATGAGCAGTTCTTC. Full variable domain (outside the CDR3, taken from reference TRBV18 and TRBJ2-1): NAGVMQNPRHLVRRRGQEARLRCSPMKGHSHVYWYRQLPEEGLKFMVYLQKENIIDESGMPKERFSAEFPKEGPSILRIQQVVRGDSAAYFCASSLSSNNEQFFGPGTRLTVL.

V usage is TRBV9 and J usage is TRBJ1-1; TRBD1 matches at 8 bases. The germline V gene encodes CDR1 SGDLS and CDR2 YYNGEE. V shed 0 bases, J shed 1 base, and the junction held 5 bases outside the gene matches. This CDR3 comprises 16 residues. The CDR3 DNA sequence: TGTGCCAGCAGCGTAGGCAGGGGGCAAAGGAACACTGAAGCTTTCTTT. It encodes CASSVGRGQRNTEAFF.

The chain couples TRBV19 to TRBJ1-2; 7 nucleotides agree with TRBD1. J gave up 8 bases and V 5 bases, and 11 bases lay outside the gene matches. The length of the CDR3 is 14 residues. Germline CDR1 LNHDA, CDR2 SQIVND (reference sequence). The CDR3 loop is CASSRTEGARGYTF. CDR3 bases: TGTGCCAGTAGTCGGACGGAGGGGGCGCGAGGCTACACCTTC.

Only one count was recorded for this clone. The V gene is TRBV5-3, the J gene TRBJ1-1; TRBD1 matches at 10 bases. TRBV5-3 carries the ORF label, with uncertain function. This CDR3 has 19 amino acids. V shed 4 bases and J 1 base; nucleotides not matched to a gene: 16. The CDR3 DNA reads as TGTGCCAGAAGCAGAAGGGACAGGGGAGGGTTGGGTTCGAACACTGAAGCTTTCTTT. It encodes CARSRRDRGGLGSNTEAFF.

This chain joins TRBV14 and TRBJ2-7; TRBD1 or TRBD2 may be the D gene (5 bases each). V was clipped by 7 bases and J by 2 bases, with 18 bases between them. This CDR3 comprises 15 residues. The V gene's germline CDR1 is SGHDN and CDR2 FVKESK. CDR3 in amino acids: CASTPPGRAPYEQYF. CDR3 bases: TGTGCCAGCACCCCCCCGGGACGGGCCCCCTACGAGCAGTACTTC.

The chain recombines TRBV7-9 with TRBJ1-4; 12 bases are a match to TRBD1. The CDR3 sequence is 15 residues long. Germline V gene sequence: CDR1 SEHNR, CDR2 FQNEAQ (reference sequence). Unmatched junction bases numbered 2, after V lost 1 base and J lost 8 bases. The CDR3 nucleotides read TGTGCCAGCAGCTTAGGAGGGACAGGGGGCGAAAAACTGTTTTTT. The encoded protein is CASSLGGTGGEKLFF.

The gene calls are TRBV18 and TRBJ1-4; D is uncertain. Germline CDR1 reads KGHSH; CDR2 reads LQKENI. Trimming took 3 bases from V and 3 from J, leaving 8 bases between them. This CDR3 contains 14 residues. The CDR3 loop reads CASSPGFANEKLFF. The CDR3 DNA reads as TGTGCCAGCTCACCCGGCTTTGCTAATGAAAAACTGTTTTTT.

The genes are TRBV5-6 and TRBJ2-5, with a possible D match to TRBD2 (7 bases). V was shortened by 4 bases and J by 5 bases, with 18 bases between the two germline ends. Germline CDR1 reads SGHDT; CDR2 reads YYEEEE. This CDR3 is built from 15 residues. The CDR3, as DNA: TGTGCCAGCAGCCCCACCCCGGGGGGCCGGGAGACCCAGTACTTC. Amino acids: CASSPTPGGRETQYF.

The V call is TRBV7-8, the J call TRBJ2-7, with a possible D match to TRBD2 (7 bases). Trimming cost V 3 bases and J 4 bases, with 16 bases left between them. The germline V gene encodes CDR1 SGHVS and CDR2 FQNEAQ. The CDR3 extends over 15 amino acids. CDR3: CASSLGGAASYEQYF. The DNA for the CDR3 is TGTGCCAGCAGCTTGGGGGGGGCCGCTTCTTACGAGCAGTACTTC. The complete variable domain, with remaining parts taken from reference TRBV7-8 and TRBJ2-7, reads GAGVSQSPRYKVAKRGQDVALRCDPISGHVSLFWYQQALGQGPEFLTYFQNEAQLDKSGLPSDRFFAERPEGSVSTLKIQRTQQEDSAVYLCASSLGGAASYEQYFGPGTRLTVT.